This T cell receptor beta chain originates from a study of blood T cell repertoires in COVID-19 (dated by TCRdb to 2018 to 2020). Study-wide context: Samples covering the acute and convalescent phases of COVID-19 were provided by collaborators in the United States, Italy and Spain. The repertoires were made available in a free public database intended to serve as a resource for research on the immune response to SARS-CoV-2. Where available, HLA class I and class II types were obtained from metadata supplied by the sample provider rather than from assay-based typing. The dataset comprised deeply sampled blood TCRbeta repertoires from subjects exposed to, actively infected with, or recovered from COVID-19. The samples were drawn from the first 160 participants of the ongoing ImmuneRACE study and from 1,254 subjects provided by 6 global collaborators. The sample metadata nearly always contained a de-identified subject ID, COVID-19 status, age in years and sex. The material from the prospective study consisted of cDNA or gDNA derived from T cells, B-cell-depleted T cells, or PBMCs. Broader findings and caveats from the paper: Clinical and demographic metadata were provided uncurated, with the amount varying by source and participant.

On this clone: Its antigen is still unknown. Per-base quality was not reported, and no clone a single base away is much larger than it.

TCRbeta CDR3 regions were amplified from genomic DNA using the immunoSEQ Assay, a bias-controlled multiplex PCR. Regarding the original processing steps: Within the assay, amplification of reference gene primers was used to estimate how many nucleated cells each sample contained. Sequence reads were collapsed and filtered to measure the absolute abundance of every unique TCRbeta CDR3 rearrangement. Productive Simpson clonality was computed per sample as the square root of Simpson's diversity index over productive rearrangements. The immuneACCESS repertoire file appears here via TCRdb, limited to in-frame rearrangements. These files lack a portion of the clones; in checked studies, under half of the deficit traces to unresolved V genes, and the cause of the others is not known. V, J and clone size are taken as reported in that table, and D and trimming were inferred from the DNA itself. The sample table contains 60,000 to 85,000 clones; only one count was recorded for around nine tenths of them. Around 1.6% of the sample rests with the top ten.

Whole blood was collected in K2EDTA tubes by collaborating institutions according to the institutions' own protocols. For TCRbeta analysis, collaborator samples were shipped as frozen whole blood, as isolated PBMCs, or as DNA extracted from either sample type. From its cysteine to its phenylalanine, the CDR3 spans 14 amino acids. Kept here is only the CDR3 DNA, which spans 42 bases and is read in frame from base 1. V lost 4 bases and J lost 6 bases, and the count of bases not matched to a germline gene is 6. CDR1 and CDR2 are read off the germline V gene (reference sequence) as SGHNT and YYREEE. The V and J genes are TRBV5-4 and TRBJ1-2, with 10 central nucleotides matching TRBD1. Sequencing input: peripheral blood. This sequence was found in a man aged 45 to 65 with acute or convalescent COVID-19. The CDR3 in this case is CASSRTGGEDGYTF. The DNA sequence follows: TGTGCCAGCAGCCGGACAGGGGGTGAGGATGGCTACACCTTC.